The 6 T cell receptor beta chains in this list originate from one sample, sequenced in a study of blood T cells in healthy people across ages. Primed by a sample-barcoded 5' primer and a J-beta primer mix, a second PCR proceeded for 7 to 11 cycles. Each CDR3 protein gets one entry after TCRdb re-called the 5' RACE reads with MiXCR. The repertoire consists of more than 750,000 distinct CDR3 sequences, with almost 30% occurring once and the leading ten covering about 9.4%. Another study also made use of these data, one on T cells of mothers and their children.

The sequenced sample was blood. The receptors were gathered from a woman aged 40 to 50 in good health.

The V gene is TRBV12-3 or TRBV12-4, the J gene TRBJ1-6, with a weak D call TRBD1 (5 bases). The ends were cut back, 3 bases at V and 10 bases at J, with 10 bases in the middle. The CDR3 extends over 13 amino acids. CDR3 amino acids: CASSFGGRSPLHF. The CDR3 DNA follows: TGTGCCAGCAGTTTCGGGGGGAGGTCACCCCTCCACTTT.

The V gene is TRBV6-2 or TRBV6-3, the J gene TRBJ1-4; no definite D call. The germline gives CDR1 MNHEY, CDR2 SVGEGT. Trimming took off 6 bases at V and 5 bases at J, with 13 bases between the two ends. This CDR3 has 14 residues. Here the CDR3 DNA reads TGTGCCAGCAGGGCAGACGGACCCAATGAAAAACTGTTTTTT. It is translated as CASRADGPNEKLFF.

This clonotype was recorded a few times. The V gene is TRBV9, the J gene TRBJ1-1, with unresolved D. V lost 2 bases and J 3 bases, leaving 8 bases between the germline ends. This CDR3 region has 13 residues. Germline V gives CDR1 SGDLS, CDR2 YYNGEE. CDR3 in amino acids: CASSVEGYTEAFF. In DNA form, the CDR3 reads TGTGCCAGCAGCGTCGAAGGGTACACTGAAGCTTTCTTT.

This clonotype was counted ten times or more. CDR3: CASKDSFQTQYF. The CDR3 DNA is TGTGCCAGCAAGGATAGCTTCCAGACCCAGTACTTC. The rearrangement joins TRBV6-2 or TRBV6-3 to TRBJ2-5; D remains unclear. V was clipped by 7 bases and J by 6 bases, with 12 bases between them. CDR1 and CDR2 from the germline V gene are MNHEY and SVGEGT. This CDR3 has 12 residues.

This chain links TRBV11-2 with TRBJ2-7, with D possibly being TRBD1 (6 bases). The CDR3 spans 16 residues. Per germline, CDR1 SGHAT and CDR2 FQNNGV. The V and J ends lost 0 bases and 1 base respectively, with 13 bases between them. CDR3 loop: CASSLDRTDLSYEQYF. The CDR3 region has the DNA TGTGCCAGCAGCTTAGACCGGACAGACCTTTCCTACGAGCAGTACTTC. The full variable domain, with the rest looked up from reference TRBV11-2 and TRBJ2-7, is EAGVAQSPRYKIIEKRQSVAFWCNPISGHATLYWYQQILGQGPKLLIQFQNNGVVDDSQLPKDRFSAERLKGVDSTLKIQPAKLEDSAVYLCASSLDRTDLSYEQYFGPGTRLTVT.

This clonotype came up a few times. CDR3 protein: CASRGIGDEQFF. Written as DNA, the CDR3 is TGTGCCAGCAGGGGCATAGGCGATGAGCAGTTCTTC. The chain employs TRBV28 and TRBJ2-1; D unresolved. Germline-derived CDR1 and CDR2 are MDHEN and SYDVKM. This CDR3 is 12 amino acids long. Trimming left V 6 bases short and J 8 bases short, with 11 bases between.